This TCR beta chain came from a study of T cells in Graves' hyperthyroidism and ophthalmopathy. Turning to the study itself: Peripheral blood draws took place at initial diagnosis, ahead of any treatment.

RNA transcripts served as the template for amplifying TCR beta CDR3 regions. HTBI primers were the set used in a first-round RT-PCR of the TCR CDR3. TCRdb used MiXCR to reprocess the multiplex PCR reads, holding one entry per CDR3 protein. The profile shows under 40,000 distinct CDR3 sequences, about 47% of them singletons. Germline CDR1 and CDR2: SNHLY and FYNNEI. The CDR3 is 16 amino acids. Trimming removed 3 bases from V and 4 bases from J, with 18 bases in between. In this sample, this clonotype turned up many times. Its antigen is undetermined. In making diagnoses, clinical symptoms, serum thyroxine and TRAb, thyroid ultrasound and orbital computed tomography were all used. Study-wide results and limits: Model output signaled ophthalmopathy a median approximately 6.2 months ahead of onset.

The material sequenced was blood. This receptor was taken from a man aged 40-49 years with Graves' ophthalmopathy. The chain has TRBV2 and TRBJ2-5, with D tentatively TRBD2 (6 bases). CDR3 DNA: TGTGCCAGCAGTGAGGACGGGGCGGGAATGGTAGAGACCCAGTACTTC. This codes for CASSEDGAGMVETQYF.